The next 19 T cell receptor beta chains were all read from a single sample in a study of OX40 agonist ivuxolimab in advanced cancers. Repertoires were generated with immunoSEQ multiplex PCR, while TCRdb's copy carries only in-frame clones and drops some. The table has fewer than 45,000 clones, 80% seen once. This sample comprised CD4+ or CD8+ T cells sorted from blood, obtained in a trial of the OX40 agonist ivuxolimab. These receptors were obtained from an adult with an advanced solid tumor such as melanoma, head and neck, liver or kidney cancer.

In DNA, the CDR3 is TGCGCCAGCAGCTTAGCGGGAGGGCCTGTCGGGGAGCTGTTTTTT. As protein: CASSLAGGPVGELFF. The gene calls are TRBV5-1 and TRBJ2-2; 10 nucleotides line up with TRBD2. Germline CDR1 reads SGHRS; CDR2 reads YFSETQ. The CDR3 has 15 amino acids. V shed 2 bases and J 7 bases; nucleotides not matched to a gene: 5.

The J gene is TRBJ2-1, the V gene TRBV5-1, with D possibly matching TRBD1 (5 bases). Germline loops: CDR1 SGHRS, CDR2 YFSETQ. The CDR3 is 13 amino acids. Trimming removed 1 base at V and 10 bases at J, with 12 bases between. The CDR3 nucleotides are TGCGCCAGCAGCTTGTGGGGCCAAAGCGAGCAGTTCTTC. Its protein is CASSLWGQSEQFF.

The chain recombines TRBV9 with TRBJ1-1; weak D call: TRBD1 (5 bases). V dropped 2 bases and J dropped 1 base, with 6 bases sitting between them. CDR3 length: 13 residues. CDR1 and CDR2 (germline): SGDLS, YYNGEE. CDR3 in amino acids: CASSVTENTEAFF. DNA of the CDR3: TGTGCCAGCAGCGTGACAGAGAACACTGAAGCTTTCTTT.

The V and J genes are TRBV6-4 and TRBJ2-1, with D tentatively TRBD2 (5 bases). The CDR3 runs to 15 residues. Per the germline V gene, CDR1 is MRHNA and CDR2 is SNTAGT. The V end was cut by 4 bases, the J end by 4 bases, with 14 bases between. CDR3 sequence: CASSVEVATYNEQFF. CDR3 DNA sequence: TGTGCCAGCAGTGTAGAGGTAGCGACTTACAATGAGCAGTTCTTC.

The chain carries TRBV7-6 and TRBJ1-6; D is possibly TRBD1 (5 bases). Trimming removed 5 bases from V and 10 bases from J, with 18 bases in between. CDR1 SGHVS and CDR2 FNYEAQ come from the germline V gene. The CDR3 is 15 amino acids. CDR3: CASSPQGGGGSPLHF. The CDR3 bases are TGTGCCAGCAGCCCTCAGGGAGGAGGCGGGTCACCCCTCCACTTT.

The chain couples TRBV29-1 to TRBJ2-3; TRBD2 aligns across 8 bases. Germline V gene sequence: CDR1 SQVTM, CDR2 ANQGSEA. Trimming took 4 bases from V and 4 from J; bases not matched to a gene: 10. The CDR3 has 15 residues. DNA of the CDR3: TGCAGCGTTGCAAAGGAGCGGGAGCTCCCAGATACGCAGTATTTT. Translation: CSVAKERELPDTQYF.

V usage is TRBV19 and J usage is TRBJ1-4; D unresolved. V gave up 3 bases and J gave up 11 bases, with 16 bases separating them. Looked up from germline, CDR1 is LNHDA and CDR2 is SQIVND (reference sequence). This CDR3 contains 14 residues. The CDR3 bases are TGTGCCAGTAGTATGCCTCTTTTCGGCGAGAAACTGTTTTTT. This encodes CASSMPLFGEKLFF.

The rearrangement uses TRBV27 and TRBJ2-7; 11 bases align to TRBD2. The V segment lost 5 bases and the J segment 4 bases; nucleotides outside the gene matches: 4. CDR3 length equals 14 residues. Per germline, CDR1 MNHEY and CDR2 SMNVEV (reference sequence). CDR3 protein: CASSLLAGEYEQYF. As DNA, the CDR3 is TGTGCCAGCAGTCTACTAGCGGGAGAATACGAGCAGTACTTC.

This clone has just one count. J is TRBJ2-5 and V is TRBV10-3, with 7 bases aligning to TRBD2. The CDR3 is 13 residues long. Unmatched junction bases numbered 3, after V lost 6 bases and J lost 2 bases. Germline V gene data show CDR1 as ENHRY and CDR2 as SYGVKD. CDR3 bases: TGTGCCATCAGGGCGCGGGAGCAAGAGACCCAGTACTTC. Translated, it gives CAIRAREQETQYF.

CDR3 nucleotides: TGCGCCAGCAGCTTTGGGGACAGGGGAAACGAGCAGTACTTC. It is translated as CASSFGDRGNEQYF. The genes are TRBV5-1 and TRBJ2-7; TRBD1 agrees at 10 bases. Germline assignment: CDR1 SGHRS and CDR2 YFSETQ. CDR3 length: 14 amino acids. The ends lost 2 bases at V and 5 bases at J; junction bases unmatched: 4.

The chain has TRBV5-4 and TRBJ2-2; D is unclear. This CDR3 has 12 residues. The germline V gene has CDR1 SGHNT and CDR2 YYREEE (reference sequence). Trimming left V 1 base short and J 6 bases short, with 4 bases between. CDR3 loop: CASSLHPGELFF. The CDR3 coding sequence is TGTGCCAGCAGCTTGCATCCCGGGGAGCTGTTTTTT.

J is TRBJ2-3 and V is TRBV29-1; TRBD1 or TRBD2 may be the D gene (5 bases each). Germline V gene data show CDR1 as SQVTM and CDR2 as ANQGSEA. V lost 6 bases, J lost 0 bases, and 13 bases lay in between. This CDR3 region has 14 residues. DNA for the CDR3: TGCAGCGTAGCCGGGACGGCTAGCACAGATACGCAGTATTTT. This encodes CSVAGTASTDTQYF.

This sequence joins TRBV5-1 and TRBJ2-7; 12 nucleotides line up with TRBD1. This CDR3 is built from 17 residues. The V segment lost 1 base and the J segment 6 bases; nucleotides outside the gene matches: 11. From germline, CDR1 is SGHRS and CDR2 YFSETQ. The CDR3 is CASSLSGQGAQGGEQYF. CDR3 coding DNA: TGCGCCAGCAGCTTGTCGGGACAGGGGGCCCAGGGGGGCGAGCAGTACTTC.

This clone occurred a few times. The chain uses TRBV5-5 and TRBJ2-7; 8 nucleotides line up with TRBD1. The CDR3 is 14 residues long. V gave up 2 bases and J gave up 4 bases; unmatched junction bases: 5. Germline CDR1 reads SGHKS; CDR2 reads YYEKEE (reference sequence). CDR3 sequence reads: CASSLGQGPYEQYF. In nucleotides, the CDR3 is TGTGCCAGCAGCTTAGGACAGGGTCCGTACGAGCAGTACTTC.

The chain uses TRBV9 and TRBJ2-5; D is perhaps TRBD1 (6 bases). V lost 0 bases, J lost 4 bases, and 7 bases lay in between. CDR1 is SGDLS, CDR2 YYNGEE, per germline. The CDR3 extends over 13 amino acids. CDR3: CASSVGGGETQYF. CDR3 sequence (DNA): TGTGCCAGCAGCGTAGGAGGGGGAGAGACCCAGTACTTC. Full variable domain (remainder filled in from reference TRBV9 and TRBJ2-5): DSGVTQTPKHLITATGQRVTLRCSPRSGDLSVYWYQQSLDQGLQFLIQYYNGEERAKGNILERFSAQQFPDLHSELNLSSLELGDSALYFCASSVGGGETQYFGPGTRLLVL.

The chain is built from TRBV6-6 and TRBJ1-1; D ambiguous. Between the trimmed V and J ends, which lost 6 bases and 5 bases, there was a span of 13 bases. CDR3 length equals 13 residues. Germline CDR1 reads MNHNY; CDR2 reads SVGAGI (reference sequence). The CDR3 coding sequence is TGTGCCAGCAGCCCGACGAGTGTGACTGAAGCTTTCTTT. Residues: CASSPTSVTEAFF.

The CDR3 region has the DNA TGTGCCAGCAGTTACTCGAGGGGACAAGTCTACGAGCAGTACTTC. It encodes CASSYSRGQVYEQYF. The chain uses TRBV6-5 and TRBJ2-7, with D possibly being TRBD1 (6 bases). This CDR3 is built from 15 residues. Per germline, CDR1 MNHEY and CDR2 SVGAGI. Trimming removed 0 bases from V and 3 bases from J, with 12 bases in between.

The CDR3 bases are TGTGCCAGCAGTTTATCGTCCCAGGGGGCTTCCTACGAGCAGTACTTC. Translated, it gives CASSLSSQGASYEQYF. This chain links TRBV27 with TRBJ2-7; TRBD1 matches 8 bases. The J segment lost 1 base and the V segment lost 0 bases, leaving 5 bases of the junction unmatched. This CDR3 region has 16 residues. In germline, CDR1 is MNHEY, CDR2 SMNVEV (reference sequence).

The chain carries TRBV2 and TRBJ2-7; 13 nucleotides line up with TRBD2. V shed 6 bases, J shed 7 bases, and the junction held 9 bases outside the gene matches. From germline, CDR1 is SNHLY and CDR2 FYNNEI. The CDR3 loop spans 15 amino acids. The CDR3 DNA follows: TGTGCCAGCAGCGCCGGACTAGCGGGAGCGTGGGAGCAGTACTTC. This translates into CASSAGLAGAWEQYF.